The 32 T cell receptor beta chains below come from one sample, sequenced in a study of cytomegalovirus exposure and HLA in healthy donors. With 60 Vbeta and 13 Jbeta primers, the PCR was carried out. Repertoires were generated with immunoSEQ multiplex PCR, while TCRdb's copy carries only in-frame clones and drops some. The top ten clones hold 1.5% to 2.5% of a sample with some 150,000 clones, approximately 84% of them seen once. Sequencing input: PBMCs. The receptors originated from a woman aged 40-49 years in good health and CMV-seronegative.

The rearrangement joins TRBV6-5 to TRBJ2-7; weak D call: TRBD2 (5 bases). Per germline, CDR1 MNHEY and CDR2 SVGAGI. CDR3 length equals 14 residues. Trimming pared 2 bases from V and 4 bases from J, leaving 12 bases between. Here the CDR3 reads CASSYEGSSYEQYF. DNA for the CDR3: TGTGCCAGCAGTTACGAGGGAAGTTCTTACGAGCAGTACTTC.

The V call is TRBV18, the J call TRBJ1-1; 8 bases line up with TRBD1. This CDR3 is built from 15 residues. Germline lookup yields CDR1 KGHSH and CDR2 LQKENI. Germline trimming cut 2 bases from V and 5 bases from J; bases unmatched to any gene: 7. The chain's CDR3 is CASSPNTGGVTEAFF. DNA of the CDR3: TGTGCCAGCTCACCAAACACAGGGGGAGTGACTGAAGCTTTCTTT.

This rearrangement joins TRBV19 to TRBJ2-7; D not certain. CDR3 size: 13 residues. Germline values: CDR1 LNHDA, CDR2 SQIVND (reference sequence). Trimming left V 3 bases short and J 0 bases short, with 6 bases between. CDR3 nucleotides: TGTGCCAGTAGTATTGTCGGCTCCTACGAGCAGTACTTC. Translated, it gives CASSIVGSYEQYF.

Here the CDR3 DNA reads TGCGCCAGCAGCTCGGGAGGGAGCACAGATACGCAGTATTTT. Translated, it gives CASSSGGSTDTQYF. V usage is TRBV5-1 and J usage is TRBJ2-3, with TRBD2 matching 8 bases. The CDR3 is 14 amino acids. Trimming removed 3 bases from V and 0 bases from J; junction bases left unmatched: 0. From germline, CDR1 is SGHRS and CDR2 YFSETQ.

In its sample, this clone was seen once. The rearrangement joins TRBV5-4 to TRBJ1-1, with D possibly matching TRBD1 (6 bases). CDR3 length equals 16 residues. V shed 5 bases and J shed 3 bases, with 20 bases lying between them. CDR1 SGHNT and CDR2 YYREEE come from the germline V gene (reference sequence). Written as DNA, the CDR3 is TGTGCCAGCAGACCTGGGGGGGGCGAGGGGTACACTGAAGCTTTCTTT. Its translation is CASRPGGGEGYTEAFF.

The chain couples TRBV19 to TRBJ1-3; D gene ambiguous. Between the trimmed V and J ends, which lost 5 bases and 3 bases, there was a span of 14 bases. The CDR3 is 15 residues long. Germline V gives CDR1 LNHDA, CDR2 SQIVND (reference sequence). Written as DNA, the CDR3 is TGTGCCAGTAGTTCGACAACCTCGGTTGGAAACACCATATATTTT. Translating it yields CASSSTTSVGNTIYF. The full variable domain, its missing parts supplied by reference TRBV19 and TRBJ1-3, is DGGITQSPKYLFRKEGQNVTLSCEQNLNHDAMYWYRQDPGQGLRLIYYSQIVNDFQKGDIAEGYSVSREKKESFPLTVTSAQKNPTAFYLCASSSTTSVGNTIYFGEGSWLTVV.

V gene TRBV9 combines with J gene TRBJ2-5; D might be TRBD2 (6 bases). This CDR3 spans 13 amino acids. V was trimmed by 7 bases and J by 5 bases, leaving 15 bases between them. The germline CDR1 and CDR2 sequences are SGDLS and YYNGEE. The chain's CDR3 is CASGRRERETQYF. For the CDR3, the DNA is TGTGCCAGCGGCAGGCGGGAACGTGAGACCCAGTACTTC.

The chain links TRBV28 to TRBJ1-1; D is unclear. The germline V and J ends were trimmed by 7 bases and 6 bases, with 9 bases remaining between them. This CDR3 is built from 11 residues. Germline V CDR1 and CDR2: MDHEN, SYDVKM. CDR3 DNA: TGTGCCAGCAAGCAGGTTTCTGAAGCTTTCTTT. Protein product: CASKQVSEAFF. The entire variable domain, with the rest obtained from reference TRBV28 and TRBJ1-1, is as follows: DVKVTQSSRYLVKRTGEKVFLECVQDMDHENMFWYRQDPGLGLRLIYFSYDVKMKEKGDIPEGYSVSREKKERFSLILESASTNQTSMYLCASKQVSEAFFGQGTRLTVV.

The gene calls are TRBV18 and TRBJ1-6; D remains unclear. CDR1 and CDR2 (germline): KGHSH, LQKENI. Trimming removed 3 bases from V and 14 bases from J, with 14 bases in between. The CDR3 is 13 amino acids. The CDR3, as DNA: TGTGCCAGCTCACCGATAGGTGAGGAGACCCTCCACTTT. Amino acid sequence: CASSPIGEETLHF.

The chain uses TRBV4-2 and TRBJ1-5; D remains ambiguous. CDR1 and CDR2 (germline): LGHNA, YNFKEQ. V lost 0 bases, J lost 0 bases, and 9 bases lay in between. There are 16 residues in the CDR3. CDR3: CASSQEVRYSNQPQHF. The CDR3 DNA is TGTGCCAGCAGCCAAGAGGTCAGATATAGCAATCAGCCCCAGCATTTT.

The chain links TRBV28 to TRBJ1-5; D remains unclear. There are 17 residues in the CDR3. The germline V gene has CDR1 MDHEN and CDR2 SYDVKM. V was clipped by 3 bases and J by 0 bases, with 15 bases between them. The CDR3 DNA follows: TGTGCCAGCAGTTTGAAAGGGAGACTTGGTAGCAATCAGCCCCAGCATTTT. Translation gives CASSLKGRLGSNQPQHF.

The chain couples TRBV7-8 to TRBJ2-5; TRBD2 matches 13 bases. The closer fit of TRBJ2-7 to the DNA end suggests the J call may be wrong. This CDR3 region has 16 residues. The germline V gene has CDR1 SGHVS and CDR2 FQNEAQ. The CDR3 nucleotides are TGTGCCAGCAGCTTTGGACTAGCGGGAGTCCCCTACGAGCAGTACTTC. Its protein product is CASSFGLAGVPYEQYF.

J is TRBJ2-3 and V is TRBV4-1; 8 bases map to TRBD2. The ends lost 1 base at V and 6 bases at J; junction bases unmatched: 12. Germline V lookup: CDR1 MGHRA, CDR2 YSYEKL. The CDR3 loop spans 17 amino acids. DNA for the CDR3: TGCGCCAGCAGCCAAGTCGTACAGCGGGAGTTGATTGATACGCAGTATTTT. Protein: CASSQVVQRELIDTQYF.

V usage is TRBV13 and J usage is TRBJ2-6; TRBD1 matches at 9 bases. Looked up from germline, CDR1 is PRHDT and CDR2 is FYEKMQ (reference sequence). V lost 7 bases, J lost 1 base, and 8 bases stayed unmatched. This CDR3 comprises 17 residues. The CDR3 spells CASTSTGGSSGANVLTF. The CDR3 nucleotides are TGTGCCAGCACTTCGACAGGGGGTTCTTCTGGGGCCAACGTCCTGACTTTC.

The chain carries TRBV6-5 and TRBJ2-1, with D possibly matching TRBD1 (6 bases). V dropped 2 bases and J dropped 3 bases, with 14 bases sitting between them. The CDR3 is 16 residues long. Germline V gene lookup returns CDR1 MNHEY and CDR2 SVGAGI. The CDR3 reads CASSYLTGHFYNEQFF. The CDR3 DNA follows: TGTGCCAGCAGTTACCTAACAGGGCATTTCTACAATGAGCAGTTCTTC.

The chain is built from TRBV7-9 and TRBJ1-6; D is ambiguous. V was shortened by 1 base and J by 9 bases, with 4 bases between the two germline ends. CDR1 is SEHNR, CDR2 FQNEAQ, per germline (reference sequence). CDR3 length: 12 amino acids. CDR3 residues: CASSLDLSPLHF. The CDR3 DNA reads as TGTGCCAGCAGCTTAGATCTTTCACCCCTCCACTTT.

The chain links TRBV6-5 to TRBJ2-5; 8 bases map to TRBD2. V was clipped by 2 bases and J by 5 bases; unmatched bases: 7. Looked up from germline, CDR1 is MNHEY and CDR2 is SVGAGI. This CDR3 spans 15 amino acids. The CDR3 DNA reads as TGTGCCAGCAGTTACGCGAGCGGGAGTTGGGAGACCCAGTACTTC. Translating gives CASSYASGSWETQYF.

The chain uses TRBV5-1 and TRBJ2-1; D gene ambiguous. CDR3 length: 14 amino acids. V lost 2 bases and J 8 bases, leaving 14 bases between the germline ends. In germline, CDR1 is SGHRS, CDR2 YFSETQ. The CDR3 nucleotides are TGCGCCAGCAGCTTCCCCGGAGACGGAGATGAGCAGTTCTTC. It codes for CASSFPGDGDEQFF. Full variable domain (rest looked up from reference TRBV5-1 and TRBJ2-1): KAGVTQTPRYLIKTRGQQVTLSCSPISGHRSVSWYQQTPGQGLQFLFEYFSETQRNKGNFPGRFSGRQFSNSRSEMNVSTLELGDSALYLCASSFPGDGDEQFFGPGTRLTVL.

This rearrangement joins TRBV27 to TRBJ2-7; possibly TRBD2 for D (6 bases). The V end lost 7 bases, the J end lost 4 bases, and 17 bases lay between the germline ends. CDR1 is MNHEY and CDR2 is SMNVEV in the germline V gene (reference sequence). The CDR3 has 14 residues. DNA for the CDR3: TGTGCCAGCACCTCTGTGCGGGAATCGTACGAGCAGTACTTC. As protein: CASTSVRESYEQYF.

The genes are TRBV7-2 and TRBJ2-7, with 7 bases lining up with TRBD1. V lost 4 bases to trimming and J lost 6 bases; unmatched junction nucleotides: 6. This CDR3 has 13 residues. CDR1 SGHTA and CDR2 FQGNSA come from the germline V gene. CDR3 nucleotides: TGTGCCAGCAGCTCAACAGGGGTTGGCGAGCAGTACTTC. Translation: CASSSTGVGEQYF.

This chain uses TRBV7-3 with TRBJ2-1; possible D gene TRBD2, 6 bases. The CDR3 contains 16 residues. Trimming took off 5 bases at V and 1 base at J, with 15 bases between the two ends. Looked up from germline, CDR1 is SGHTA and CDR2 is FQGTGA. CDR3 in amino acids: CASSEVTSVSYNEQFF. The CDR3 DNA follows: TGTGCCAGCAGCGAAGTGACTAGTGTTTCCTACAATGAGCAGTTCTTC.

The gene calls are TRBV6-5 and TRBJ1-2; TRBD1 might be the D (5 bases). V was cut by 4 bases and J by 4 bases, with 16 bases left in between. Per the germline V gene, CDR1 is MNHEY and CDR2 is SVGAGI. The CDR3 is made up of 15 amino acids. CDR3 nucleotides: TGTGCCAGCAGTTCCCTTGGGCGGGGGGTCTATGGCTACACCTTC. Translated: CASSSLGRGVYGYTF.

Only one count was recorded for this clone. The chain has TRBV4-1 and TRBJ2-7; D not resolved. The CDR3 length is 15 residues. Between the trimmed V and J ends, which lost 1 base and 7 bases, there was a span of 17 bases. Germline V gene lookup returns CDR1 MGHRA and CDR2 YSYEKL. The CDR3 nucleotides read TGCGCCAGCAGCCAAGTTTATGGGCCCTCTGAGGAGCAGTACTTC. This translates into CASSQVYGPSEEQYF.

J is TRBJ2-3 and V is TRBV7-8, with 11 nucleotides matching TRBD2. The CDR3 is 20 residues long. The V gene end was trimmed by 1 base and the J gene end by 4 bases; junction bases not matched to a gene: 16. Germline V CDR1 and CDR2: SGHVS, FQNEAQ. CDR3 DNA sequence: TGTGCCAGCAGCTTAGACAGGCAGTTGACTGGACTAGCGGGTTCAGATACGCAGTATTTT. Its protein is CASSLDRQLTGLAGSDTQYF.

The chain recombines TRBV6-1 with TRBJ1-6; no clear D gene. Germline loops: CDR1 MNHNS, CDR2 SASEGT. V was trimmed by 8 bases and J by 8 bases, leaving 16 bases between them. This CDR3 has 14 amino acids. This CDR3 is CASSALLRDSPLHF. The CDR3, as DNA: TGTGCCAGCTCGGCATTACTTCGGGATTCACCCCTCCACTTT.

The chain recombines TRBV6-6 with TRBJ1-1, with a tentative D call TRBD1 (5 bases). Germline V CDR1 and CDR2: MNHNY, SVGAGI (reference sequence). V was cut by 2 bases and J by 4 bases, with 14 bases left in between. The CDR3 consists of 15 residues. CDR3 coding DNA: TGTGCCAGCAGTTACGGGGGGGAGCTGGGCACTGAAGCTTTCTTT. Residues: CASSYGGELGTEAFF.

The V call is TRBV4-1, the J call TRBJ1-2, with D possibly matching TRBD1 (5 bases). Germline-derived CDR1 and CDR2 are MGHRA and YSYEKL. This CDR3 spans 15 amino acids. Trimming cost V 0 bases and J 5 bases, with 13 bases left between them. CDR3 sequence reads: CASSQEDAPGYGYTF. DNA for the CDR3: TGCGCCAGCAGCCAAGAGGATGCTCCAGGGTATGGCTACACCTTC.

V and J are TRBV18 and TRBJ2-7; the match to TRBD2 covers 13 bases. This CDR3 is built from 15 residues. Trimming cost V 3 bases and J 3 bases; bases outside gene matches: 2. Germline CDR1 KGHSH, CDR2 LQKENI. CDR3 bases: TGTGCCAGCTCACCGGGACTAGCGGGAAACTACGAGCAGTACTTC. Amino acids: CASSPGLAGNYEQYF.

V gene TRBV7-6 combines with J gene TRBJ2-7; 7 bases align to TRBD1. Per the germline V gene, CDR1 is SGHVS and CDR2 is FNYEAQ. Trimming removed 3 bases from V and 2 bases from J; junction bases left unmatched: 4. The CDR3 consists of 14 residues. The CDR3 coding sequence is TGTGCCAGCAGCTTTGGGACAGAAACCTACGAGCAGTACTTC. Protein: CASSFGTETYEQYF.

Concerning this clone itself: One junction end does not reproduce the germline sequence, and a read error may be involved. The chain links TRBV7-8 to TRBJ2-7; the match to TRBD2 covers 7 bases. Germline V gene lookup returns CDR1 SGHVS and CDR2 FQNEAQ. The CDR3 loop spans 15 amino acids. The CDR3 DNA reads TGTGCCAGCAGCTTAGAGGGAGGGCCCTCCCACGAGCAGTACTTC. Translating gives CASSLEGGPSHEQYF.

This sequence joins TRBV9 and TRBJ2-3, with D hard to call. V was shortened by 4 bases and J by 2 bases, with 14 bases between the two germline ends. CDR1 and CDR2 (germline): SGDLS, YYNGEE. This CDR3 has 15 residues. The CDR3 loop is CASSPGDGNTDTQYF. The CDR3 nucleotides read TGTGCCAGCAGCCCCGGAGACGGAAACACAGATACGCAGTATTTT.

This chain joins TRBV4-2 and TRBJ2-1; 9 positions match TRBD2. Germline CDR1 LGHNA, CDR2 YNFKEQ. Germline trimming cut 1 base from V and 12 bases from J; bases unmatched to any gene: 13. There are 16 residues in the CDR3. CDR3 sequence (DNA): TGTGCCAGCAGCCAAGTCGAGGCGGGAGGGGGTGGGTGGCAGTTCTTC. Protein sequence: CASSQVEAGGGGWQFF.